These 2 T cell receptor beta chains share one sample of origin, sequenced in a study of blood T cell repertoires in COVID-19. Using immunoSEQ multiplex PCR, the repertoire was profiled, and TCRdb retains in-frame clones only, with some absent. The data hold about 200,000 clones, with around 84% observed a single time. Sequenced input: peripheral blood. Every receptor here comes from a woman aged 80 or over with acute or convalescent COVID-19.

The chain carries TRBV4-1 and TRBJ2-5; 11 positions match TRBD2. J was trimmed by 4 bases and V by 6 bases; bases with no gene match: 10. Per the germline V gene, CDR1 is MGHRA and CDR2 is YSYEKL. The CDR3 sequence is 16 residues long. The CDR3, as DNA: TGCGCCAGCAGTCCGAGAACTAGCGGGAGTATAGAGACCCAGTACTTC. This codes for CASSPRTSGSIETQYF.

V usage is TRBV29-1 and J usage is TRBJ1-4; TRBD1 matches 7 bases. CDR3 length: 13 amino acids. Per germline, CDR1 SQVTM and CDR2 ANQGSEA. J lost 7 bases, V lost 7 bases, and 9 bases had no gene match. This CDR3 reads CSARRAGGEKLFF. Written as DNA, the CDR3 is TGCAGCGCTCGCCGGGCAGGGGGTGAAAAACTGTTTTTT. Using reference TRBV29-1 and TRBJ1-4 for the parts outside the CDR3, the full variable domain is SAVISQKPSRDICQRGTSLTIQCQVDSQVTMMFWYRQQPGQSLTLIATANQGSEATYESGFVIDKFPISRPNLTFSTLTVSNMSPEDSSIYLCSARRAGGEKLFFGSGTQLSVL.